The following is a T cell receptor (beta chain) sequence with its context. As yet, its antigen is unknown. Autoimmune disease history or systemic immunosuppression was exclusionary. CDR1 SGDLS and CDR2 YYNGEE come from the germline V gene. This CDR3 has 14 residues. Trimming removed 4 bases from V and 2 bases from J; junction bases left unmatched: 3. These data belong to a study of OX40 agonist ivuxolimab in advanced cancers. General study results and limits: Partly responding patients at 0.1-3.0 mg/kg showed some of the smallest clonal expansion. The specificity for antigen of the expanded peripheral T cells was not determined.

Sequencing was performed with immunoSEQ multiplex PCR; in TCRdb, only in-frame clones are kept and a portion is missing. The sample contains about 50,000 clones, about 81% of which appear only once. This TCR was recovered from an adult with an advanced solid tumor such as melanoma, head and neck, liver or kidney cancer. Sequencing used CD4+ or CD8+ T cells sorted from blood, obtained in a trial of the OX40 agonist ivuxolimab. This sequence joins TRBV9 and TRBJ1-3; 7 bases are a match to TRBD1. The CDR3 DNA sequence: TGTGCCAGCAGCCGCGACAGGGCTGGAAACACCATATATTTT. It translates to CASSRDRAGNTIYF.